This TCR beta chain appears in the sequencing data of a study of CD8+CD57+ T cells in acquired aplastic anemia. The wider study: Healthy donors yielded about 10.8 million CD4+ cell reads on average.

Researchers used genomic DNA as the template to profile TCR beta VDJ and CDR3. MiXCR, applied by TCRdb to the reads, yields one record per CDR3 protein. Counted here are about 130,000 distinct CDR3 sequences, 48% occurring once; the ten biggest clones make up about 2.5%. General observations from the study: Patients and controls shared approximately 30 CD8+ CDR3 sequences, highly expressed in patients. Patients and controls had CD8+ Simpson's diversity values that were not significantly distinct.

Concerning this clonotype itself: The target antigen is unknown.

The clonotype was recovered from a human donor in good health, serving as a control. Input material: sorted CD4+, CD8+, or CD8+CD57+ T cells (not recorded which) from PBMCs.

Written as DNA, the CDR3 is TGCGCCAGCAGTGGGCCCACTAGCACAGATACGCAGTATTTT. Translating gives CASSGPTSTDTQYF. The gene calls are TRBV10-2 and TRBJ2-3; D is unresolved. The V and J ends lost 4 bases and 0 bases respectively, with 8 bases between them. Per the germline V gene, CDR1 is WSHSY and CDR2 is SAAADI. The CDR3 has 14 residues.